One sample yielded the 23 T cell receptor beta chains listed below, sequenced in a study of molecular identifiers for immune sequencing clone quantification. TCRdb processed the PCR reads anew with MiXCR; each CDR3 protein has one entry. The repertoire has over 600,000 distinct CDR3 sequences, nearly 20% of them found once; the top ten carry roughly 0.9%. Material: naive CD8+ T cells from blood, with Jurkat cell RNA spiked in. As to subset: FACS-sorted CD8+CD4-CCR7+CD45RA+ naive T cells. Receptors were obtained from a human donor in good health. Some libraries in this study had Jurkat cell RNA spiked in.

The table lists this clonotype with many counts. The genes are TRBV30 and TRBJ2-1; 9 bases align to TRBD2. CDR3 length: 13 amino acids. The J segment lost 8 bases and the V segment lost 4 bases, leaving 6 bases of the junction unmatched. Germline assignment: CDR1 GTSNPN and CDR2 SVGIG (reference sequence). In DNA form, the CDR3 reads TGTGCCTGGAATGGCGGGAGGGCTGATGAGCAGTTCTTC. Translation: CAWNGGRADEQFF.

The gene calls are TRBV20-1 and TRBJ1-2; no clear D gene. The germline V and J ends were trimmed by 0 bases and 1 base, with 9 bases remaining between them. The CDR3 totals 14 residues. Germline CDR1 and CDR2: DFQATT and SNEGSKA (reference sequence). CDR3 protein: CSARDLAVNYGYTF. The CDR3 bases are TGCAGTGCTAGAGATTTGGCAGTTAACTATGGCTACACCTTC.

This clonotype was counted between two and nine times. The CDR3, as DNA: TGTGCCGGCATCGGGGAAGGTAACCGGAGCACTGAAGCTTTCTTT. Protein: CAGIGEGNRSTEAFF. This chain links TRBV27 with TRBJ1-1; no definite D call. The CDR3 has 15 residues. The V gene's germline CDR1 is MNHEY and CDR2 SMNVEV (reference sequence). V was shortened by 11 bases and J by 4 bases, with 23 bases between the two germline ends.

This clonotype was counted many times. The chain uses TRBV6-1 and TRBJ1-1, with 9 positions matching TRBD1. From germline, CDR1 is MNHNS and CDR2 SASEGT. V lost 7 bases and J lost 7; bases outside the gene matches: 10. The CDR3 is 14 residues long. This CDR3 is CASNWDRERIEAFF. CDR3 nucleotide sequence: TGTGCCAGCAATTGGGACAGGGAACGTATTGAAGCTTTCTTT.

As regards this clonotype: Given a much more abundant clone one base away, this may be a read error. This chain connects TRBV6-2 or TRBV6-3 to TRBJ2-7; D may match TRBD1 or TRBD2 (5 bases each). Between the trimmed V and J ends, which lost 2 bases and 9 bases, there was a span of 14 bases. The CDR3 loop spans 13 amino acids. Looked up from germline, CDR1 is MNHEY and CDR2 is SVGEGT. The CDR3 DNA follows: TGTGCCAGCAGTTACCCAAAATGGGACGTGCAGTACTTC. Translation: CASSYPKWDVQYF.

On this clonotype itself: A much bigger clone sits one base away, suggesting this may be a read error. The V call is TRBV9, the J call TRBJ2-3; weak D call: TRBD1 (6 bases). The ends were cut back, 3 bases at V and 8 bases at J, with 16 bases in the middle. Germline V CDR1 and CDR2: SGDLS, YYNGEE. This CDR3 comprises 14 residues. The CDR3 DNA is TGTGCCAGCAGCGGCACAGGGTTCGTCGGTACGCAGTATTTT. The encoded protein is CASSGTGFVGTQYF.

As to this clonotype: No conserved phenylalanine or tryptophan ends this CDR3, so it is likely a read error. The genes are TRBV29-1 and TRBJ1-2; 8 bases match TRBD1. V lost 7 bases, J lost 4 bases, and 8 bases stayed unmatched. Germline V gene lookup returns CDR1 SQVTM and CDR2 ANQGSEA. The CDR3 is 13 residues long. The CDR3 loop is CSAAGGQSYGYTL. The CDR3 coding sequence is TGCAGCGCGGCAGGGGGCCAAAGCTATGGCTACACCCTC.

There are a few counts of this clonotype. The rearrangement joins TRBV30 to TRBJ2-7, with D possibly called TRBD1 or TRBD2 (7 bases each). The CDR3 loop spans 15 amino acids. The germline gives CDR1 GTSNPN, CDR2 SVGIG (reference sequence). Trimming took 0 bases from V and 3 from J, leaving 15 bases between them. CDR3 sequence reads: CAWSVGQGGVYEQYF. The CDR3 bases are TGTGCCTGGAGTGTAGGGCAGGGGGGGGTCTACGAGCAGTACTTC.

Turning to this clonotype: It may be a read error: a sequence one base away is much more abundant. This chain joins TRBV20-1 and TRBJ2-5, with 11 nucleotides matching TRBD2. After removal of 7 bases from V and 7 bases from J, the junction contained 11 bases not matched to a gene. The CDR3 runs to 14 residues. Germline CDR1 DFQATT, CDR2 SNEGSKA (reference sequence). CDR3 sequence reads: CSVKGLAAAGTQYF. The CDR3 DNA reads as TGCAGTGTTAAGGGACTAGCGGCAGCGGGGACCCAGTACTTC.

This clonotype came up many times. J is TRBJ2-1 and V is TRBV4-3; D uncertain. CDR3 length: 16 residues. Trimming shortened V by 0 bases and J by 0 bases, and 9 bases separated the two germline ends. Per the germline V gene, CDR1 is LGHNA and CDR2 is YSLEER. In nucleotides, the CDR3 is TGCGCCAGCAGCCAAGATGGGTCCAGCTCCTACAATGAGCAGTTCTTC. It yields the protein CASSQDGSSSYNEQFF.

The rearrangement joins TRBV5-1 to TRBJ2-2; D is perhaps TRBD1 (6 bases). The CDR3 is 14 amino acids. V was clipped by 4 bases and J by 6 bases, with 13 bases between them. Germline CDR1 and CDR2: SGHRS and YFSETQ. The CDR3 here is CASSGDTGPGELFF. Here the CDR3 DNA reads TGCGCCAGCAGCGGGGACACTGGGCCCGGGGAGCTGTTTTTT.

Comment on this clonotype: This may stem from a read error, because a much larger clone lies one nucleotide away. The chain joins TRBV6-5 to TRBJ2-3; tentatively, D is TRBD2 (5 bases). The CDR3 runs 15 residues. Germline V lookup: CDR1 MNHEY, CDR2 SVGAGI. Between the trimmed V and J ends, which lost 5 bases and 0 bases, there was a span of 12 bases. The CDR3 DNA follows: TGTGCCAGCAGTCCCAGTAGGACTAGCACAGATACGCAGTATTTT. This sequence encodes CASSPSRTSTDTQYF.

This clonotype was detected many times. The chain is built from TRBV27 and TRBJ2-3; 12 nucleotides match TRBD2. Trimming took 6 bases from V and 0 from J; bases not matched to a gene: 7. The CDR3 is 17 residues long. Germline CDR1 MNHEY, CDR2 SMNVEV (reference sequence). In DNA form, the CDR3 reads TGTGCCAGCAGCCTCTATGGACTAGCGGGGAGCACAGATACGCAGTATTTT. Translated: CASSLYGLAGSTDTQYF.

At least ten counts were recorded for this clonotype. The chain links TRBV9 to TRBJ1-4, with TRBD1 as a possible D gene (5 bases). The germline V gene has CDR1 SGDLS and CDR2 YYNGEE. V was trimmed by 0 bases and J by 0 bases, leaving 15 bases between them. This CDR3 region has 18 residues. In DNA form, the CDR3 reads TGTGCCAGCAGCGTAGGAGGAGAGGTCAGGGCAACTAATGAAAAACTGTTTTTT. Residues: CASSVGGEVRATNEKLFF.

The chain couples TRBV4-3 to TRBJ1-5; the D is unclear. CDR1 is LGHNA, CDR2 YSLEER, per germline. There are 16 residues in the CDR3. V lost 0 bases, J lost 6 bases, and 15 bases lay in between. The CDR3 reads CASSQEFWAFSQPQHF. The DNA of the CDR3 is TGCGCCAGCAGCCAAGAGTTTTGGGCCTTCAGTCAGCCCCAGCATTTT.

This clonotype was detected once. A much bigger clone sits one base away, suggesting this may be a read error. This chain connects TRBV4-1 to TRBJ1-3; 8 nucleotides line up with TRBD1. Germline V lookup: CDR1 MGHRA, CDR2 YSYEKL. The CDR3 has 16 amino acids. The junction had 6 bases not matched to a gene; V was cut back by 5 bases and J by 0 bases. The CDR3 reads CASSSRGPPSGNTIYF. The CDR3 DNA is TGCGCCAGCAGCTCCAGGGGGCCCCCCTCTGGAAACACCATATATTTT.

The chain carries TRBV7-9 and TRBJ2-5, with D unresolved. The length of the CDR3 is 15 residues. From germline, CDR1 is SEHNR and CDR2 FQNEAQ (reference sequence). Trimming shortened V by 5 bases and J by 5 bases, and 18 bases separated the two germline ends. The CDR3 DNA reads as TGTGCCAGCAGCGCGCCCCCGGCTCTCGGGGAGACCCAGTACTTC. Amino acid sequence: CASSAPPALGETQYF. Complete variable domain (other parts from reference TRBV7-9 and TRBJ2-5): DTGVSQNPRHKITKRGQNVTFRCDPISEHNRLYWYRQTLGQGPEFLTYFQNEAQLEKSRLLSDRFSAERPKGSFSTLEIQRTEQGDSAMYLCASSAPPALGETQYFGPGTRLLVL.

The rearrangement uses TRBV24-1 and TRBJ1-2; the match to TRBD1 covers 7 bases. Per the germline V gene, CDR1 is KGHDR and CDR2 is SFDVKD. Unmatched junction bases numbered 4, after V lost 2 bases and J lost 8 bases. This CDR3 is 13 amino acids long. CDR3 nucleotides: TGTGCCACCAGTGATTCAACAGGGGACGGCTACACCTTC. This gives the protein CATSDSTGDGYTF.

This clonotype appeared a few times. The V and J genes are TRBV3-1 and TRBJ2-7; D may be TRBD1 (6 bases). Deletions cut 3 bases from V and 5 bases from J, with 17 bases between. CDR3 length: 15 amino acids. CDR1 is LGHDT, CDR2 YNNKEL, per germline (reference sequence). CDR3 in amino acids: CASSQQGQGRHEQYF. The CDR3 DNA sequence: TGTGCCAGCAGCCAGCAGGGGCAGGGAAGACACGAGCAGTACTTC.

This clonotype was seen a handful of times. The chain uses TRBV6-2 or TRBV6-3 and TRBJ2-4, with TRBD2 as a possible D gene (5 bases). This CDR3 region has 14 residues. Germline CDR1 MNHEY, CDR2 SVGEGT. Trimming stripped 5 bases from V and 8 bases from J, with 16 bases between. The CDR3 region has the DNA TGTGCCAGCAGTCTCAACCCCGGGGAAGACATTCAGTACTTC. Protein: CASSLNPGEDIQYF.

This clonotype was seen at least ten times. V usage is TRBV7-9 and J usage is TRBJ2-2; D may match TRBD1 or TRBD2 (5 bases each). Trimming cost V 1 base and J 1 base, with 13 bases left between them. CDR3 length equals 17 residues. The germline CDR1 and CDR2 sequences are SEHNR and FQNEAQ (reference sequence). CDR3 bases: TGTGCCAGCAGCTTAGAACCTGGGACGGAGAACACCGGGGAGCTGTTTTTT. This gives the protein CASSLEPGTENTGELFF.

This clonotype was observed many times. This chain joins TRBV4-3 and TRBJ1-4; D call uncertain. Germline lookup yields CDR1 LGHNA and CDR2 YSLEER. There are 17 residues in the CDR3. V lost 0 bases to trimming and J lost 2 bases, with 13 bases between them. CDR3 coding DNA: TGCGCCAGCAGCCAAGAATGGCAGATGGCGACTAATGAAAAACTGTTTTTT. This encodes CASSQEWQMATNEKLFF.

This clonotype has ten or more counts. The chain has TRBV5-1 and TRBJ2-7; 8 nucleotides align to TRBD2. The CDR3 covers 13 residues. Trimming cost V 4 bases and J 4 bases; bases outside gene matches: 4. Germline V lookup: CDR1 SGHRS, CDR2 YFSETQ. The CDR3, as DNA: TGCGCCAGCAGCCTGACTAGCGCGTACGAGCAGTACTTC. Translating gives CASSLTSAYEQYF.